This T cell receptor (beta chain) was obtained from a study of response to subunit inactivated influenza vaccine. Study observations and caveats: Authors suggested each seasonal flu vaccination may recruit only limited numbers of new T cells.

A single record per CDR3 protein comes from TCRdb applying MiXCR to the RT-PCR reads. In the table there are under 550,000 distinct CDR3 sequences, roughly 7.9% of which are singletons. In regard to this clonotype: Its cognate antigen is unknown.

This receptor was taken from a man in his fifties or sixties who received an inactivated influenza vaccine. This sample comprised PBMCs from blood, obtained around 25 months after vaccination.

The CDR3 sequence: CASSQDRLAGSTDTQYF. The CDR3 region has the DNA TGCGCCAGCAGCCAAGATCGACTAGCGGGGAGCACAGATACGCAGTATTTT. The chain has TRBV4-1 and TRBJ2-3, with TRBD2 matching over 11 bases. V gave up 0 bases and J gave up 0 bases; unmatched junction bases: 2. Per germline, CDR1 MGHRA and CDR2 YSYEKL. The CDR3 totals 17 residues.